Listed here is a single T cell receptor (beta chain). Original processing notes: Reference gene primer amplification gave estimated nucleated cell counts. Assay: immunoSEQ multiplex PCR; the TCRdb copy retains only in-frame clones and omits some. Clone size and V and J calls were adopted from that table, with D and trimming inferred from the DNA. The table shows about 140,000 clones, with 65% to 85% occurring only once. This specimen comes from a study of blood T cell repertoires in COVID-19. Study context: Acute and convalescent COVID-19 specimens originated in the United States, Italy and Spain. T cells, B-cell-depleted T cells, or PBMCs provided the cDNA or gDNA that served as material.

CDR1 and CDR2 from the germline V gene are MNHEY and SMNVEV (reference sequence). V was cut by 5 bases and J by 0 bases, with 14 bases left in between. This CDR3 has 16 amino acids. This receptor was identified in a woman aged 60-75 years with acute or convalescent COVID-19. Sequencing used peripheral blood. The V and J genes are TRBV27 and TRBJ2-1; maybe TRBD2 (6 bases). The CDR3 DNA reads as TGTGCCAGCAGTACTTACGGGACTCCCTCCTACAATGAGCAGTTCTTC. Translation: CASSTYGTPSYNEQFF.